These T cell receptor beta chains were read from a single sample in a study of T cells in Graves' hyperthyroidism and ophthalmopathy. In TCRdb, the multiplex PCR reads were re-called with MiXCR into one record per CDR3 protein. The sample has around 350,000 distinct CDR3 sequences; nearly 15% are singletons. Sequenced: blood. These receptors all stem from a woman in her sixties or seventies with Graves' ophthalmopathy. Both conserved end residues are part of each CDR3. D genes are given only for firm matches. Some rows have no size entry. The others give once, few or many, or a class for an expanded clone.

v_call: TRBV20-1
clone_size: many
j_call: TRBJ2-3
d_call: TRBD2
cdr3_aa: CSASSPSGSGRDTQYF
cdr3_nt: TGCAGTGCTAGTAGTCCTAGCGGGAGCGGGCGAGATACGCAGTATTTT

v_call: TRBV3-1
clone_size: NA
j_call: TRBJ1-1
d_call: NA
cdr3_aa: CASSQDIMNTEAFF
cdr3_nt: TGTGCCAGCAGCCAAGACATAATGAACACTGAAGCTTTCTTT

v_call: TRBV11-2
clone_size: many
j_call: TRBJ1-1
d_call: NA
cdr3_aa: CASSSGEGRTEAFF
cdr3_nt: TGTGCCAGCAGCTCCGGGGAGGGACGCACTGAAGCTTTCTTT

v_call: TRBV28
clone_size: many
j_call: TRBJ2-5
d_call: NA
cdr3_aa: CASSLLGTQFQETQYF
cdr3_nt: TGTGCCAGCAGTTTATTAGGGACACAGTTCCAAGAGACCCAGTACTTC

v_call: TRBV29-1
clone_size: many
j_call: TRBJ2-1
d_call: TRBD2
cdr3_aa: CSVAGLAGGHNEQFF
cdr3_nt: TGCAGCGTTGCGGGACTAGCGGGAGGTCACAATGAGCAGTTCTTC

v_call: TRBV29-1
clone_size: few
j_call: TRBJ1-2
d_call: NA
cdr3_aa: CSVGGSYGYTF
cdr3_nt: TGCAGCGTTGGTGGTTCCTATGGCTACACCTTC

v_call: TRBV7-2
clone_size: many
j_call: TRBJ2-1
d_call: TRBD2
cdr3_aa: CASSQSSGTSLYNEQFF
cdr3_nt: TGTGCCAGCAGCCAAAGCTCCGGGACTAGCCTCTACAATGAGCAGTTCTTC

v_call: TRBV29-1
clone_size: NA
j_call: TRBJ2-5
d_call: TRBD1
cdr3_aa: CSVVTGAETQYF
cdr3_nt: TGCAGCGTTGTAACAGGGGCGGAGACCCAGTACTTC

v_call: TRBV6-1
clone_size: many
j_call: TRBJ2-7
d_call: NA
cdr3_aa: CASSYSRDLTVNSYEQYF
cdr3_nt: TGTGCCAGCAGTTATAGCCGGGATCTAACGGTGAACTCCTACGAGCAGTACTTC

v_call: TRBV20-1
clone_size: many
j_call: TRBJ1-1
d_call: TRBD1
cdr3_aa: CSATRTGPNTEAFF
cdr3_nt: TGCAGTGCAACAAGGACAGGGCCGAACACTGAAGCTTTCTTT

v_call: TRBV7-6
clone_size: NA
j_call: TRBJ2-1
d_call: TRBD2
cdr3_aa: CASSPLGSGRAGNNEQFF
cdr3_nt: TGTGCCAGCAGCCCCCTGGGTAGCGGGAGGGCCGGGAACAATGAGCAGTTCTTC

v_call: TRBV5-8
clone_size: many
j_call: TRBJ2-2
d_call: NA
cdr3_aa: CASSLGTTLPYVGELFF
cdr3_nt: TGTGCCAGCAGCTTGGGGACCACACTACCCTACGTTGGGGAGCTGTTTTTT